The clone carrying this T cell receptor (beta chain) was counted at least ten times. Its antigen is still unknown. Unique molecular identifiers were used in preparing the TCRbeta library. One entry per CDR3 protein results from TCRdb running MiXCR on the PCR reads. The repertoire holds 580,000 or so distinct CDR3 sequences, with under 30% as singletons. These data are taken from a study of T-cell reconstitution after alpha-beta-depleted transplantation in children. Trimming left V 3 bases short and J 2 bases short, with 14 bases between. The CDR3 consists of 16 residues. Germline V gene data show CDR1 as MGHDK and CDR2 as SYGVNS. Study outcomes and limitations: Among T cells one year after transplant, newly produced cells accounted for most counts and diversity. Reportedly, roughly two months post-transplant, alpha-beta T cells arose from several hundred expanded graft clones.

This chain joins TRBV25-1 and TRBJ2-1; D gene ambiguous. Sequencing was performed on PBMCs, mostly from graft donor cells, taken 360 days after TCRalphabeta/CD19-depleted stem cell transplant. This receptor was identified in a boy less than two years old who had a stem cell transplant for acute myeloid leukemia, so the T cells may come from the graft donor. The DNA for the CDR3 is TGTGCCAGCAGTGAGAGGACCCTGGACCCCTACAATGAGCAGTTCTTC. Protein product: CASSERTLDPYNEQFF.